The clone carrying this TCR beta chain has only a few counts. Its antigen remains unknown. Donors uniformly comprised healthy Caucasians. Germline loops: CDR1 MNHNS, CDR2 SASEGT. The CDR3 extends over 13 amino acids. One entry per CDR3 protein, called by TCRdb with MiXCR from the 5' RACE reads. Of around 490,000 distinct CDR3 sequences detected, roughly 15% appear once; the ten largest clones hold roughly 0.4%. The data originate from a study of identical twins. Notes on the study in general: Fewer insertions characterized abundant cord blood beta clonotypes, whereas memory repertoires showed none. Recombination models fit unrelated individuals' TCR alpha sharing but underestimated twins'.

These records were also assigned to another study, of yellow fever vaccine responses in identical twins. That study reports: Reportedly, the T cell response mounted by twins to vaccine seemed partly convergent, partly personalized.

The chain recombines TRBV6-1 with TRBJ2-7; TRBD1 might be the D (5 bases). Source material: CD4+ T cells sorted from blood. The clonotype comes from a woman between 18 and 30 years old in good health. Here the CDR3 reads CASSEEGVLPLDV. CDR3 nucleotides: TGTGCCAGCAGTGAAGAAGGGGTTCTCCCGCTTGACGTC.